The T cell receptor (beta chain) described here comes from a study of T cell responses to AZD1222 COVID-19 vaccine. Study context: Recipients boosted at about 4 weeks or about 12 weeks are pooled. Broader study findings: Most donors were white British, females outnumbered males, and clonal diversity was possibly underestimated. Regions 160-218 and 743-854 held dominance among vaccine-associated CD4 TCRs, which spanned spike.

Concerning this clone: What it binds is unknown.

Sequencing used immunoSEQ multiplex PCR; TCRdb keeps in-frame clones, though not all of them. The table has roughly 150,000 clones, about 91% seen once. The starting material was peripheral blood, obtained on day 0 of AZD1222 vaccination. The source is an adult in good health.

The CDR3 is CASSLAPMGLAGGNSYEQYF. DNA of the CDR3: TGTGCCAGCAGCTTAGCCCCCATGGGACTAGCGGGGGGCAACTCCTACGAGCAGTACTTC. The rearrangement uses TRBV7-2 and TRBJ2-7, with 15 bases that match TRBD2. In germline, CDR1 is SGHTA, CDR2 FQGNSA. The CDR3 is 20 residues long. V shed 0 bases and J 0 bases; nucleotides not matched to a gene: 9.